The 23 T cell receptor beta chains given below trace back to one sample, sequenced in a study of identical twins. In TCRdb, the 5' RACE reads were re-called with MiXCR into one record per CDR3 protein. This sample carries around 340,000 distinct CDR3 sequences, around 12% of them seen once, and the ten largest clones take 6% to 9%. This sample also appeared in a second study, on yellow fever vaccine responses in identical twins.

Sequenced: CD8+ T cells sorted from blood. These receptor sequences come from a woman aged 18-29 years in good health.

The rearrangement links TRBV2 to TRBJ1-2, with TRBD1 as a possible D gene (6 bases). The germline V and J ends were trimmed by 2 bases and 3 bases, with 13 bases remaining between them. CDR3 length: 15 residues. CDR1 is SNHLY, CDR2 FYNNEI, per germline. CDR3 nucleotide sequence: TGTGCCAGCAGTGAATCCCCAGGGGCCTACTATGGCTACACCTTC. This codes for CASSESPGAYYGYTF.

The chain couples TRBV21-1 to TRBJ1-2. TRBV21-1 is deemed a pseudogene. The CDR3 has 11 residues. CDR3 loop: CASSRRSGYTF. The CDR3 bases are TGTGCCAGCAGCAGGAGGTCAGGCTACACCTTC.

This clonotype was seen only a few times. The chain joins TRBV2 to TRBJ2-1; D is possibly TRBD1 (6 bases). The germline CDR1 and CDR2 sequences are SNHLY and FYNNEI. V was clipped by 1 base and J by 4 bases, with 11 bases between them. The length of the CDR3 is 15 residues. As DNA, the CDR3 is TGTGCCAGCAGTGAAGTCTGGGGGCTGTACAATGAGCAGTTCTTC. Its protein is CASSEVWGLYNEQFF.

The sample holds a few counts of this clonotype. The chain is built from TRBV28 and TRBJ2-5, with no clear D. The V and J ends lost 1 base and 4 bases respectively, with 7 bases between them. This CDR3 contains 13 residues. Germline V gene lookup returns CDR1 MDHEN and CDR2 SYDVKM. CDR3 sequence (DNA): TGTGCCAGCAGTTTATCCTCTCCAGAGACCCAGTACTTC. This codes for CASSLSSPETQYF.

The gene calls are TRBV6-5 and TRBJ2-1; tentatively, D is TRBD2 (5 bases). V dropped 3 bases and J dropped 0 bases, with 6 bases sitting between them. The CDR3 runs to 14 residues. Germline V lookup: CDR1 MNHEY, CDR2 SVGAGI. CDR3 sequence (DNA): TGTGCCAGCAGTTATGGGAGCTCCTACAATGAGCAGTTCTTC. Translating gives CASSYGSSYNEQFF.

The rearrangement links TRBV14 to TRBJ2-7; 9 bases map to TRBD1. V gave up 1 base and J gave up 3 bases; unmatched junction bases: 4. This CDR3 comprises 15 residues. CDR1 is SGHDN, CDR2 FVKESK, per germline. CDR3 in amino acids: CASSQGTGDFYEQYF. The CDR3 DNA reads TGTGCCAGCAGCCAAGGGACAGGGGATTTCTACGAGCAGTACTTC.

The rearrangement joins TRBV5-6 to TRBJ2-7; D remains ambiguous. This CDR3 has 14 amino acids. Germline V gene lookup returns CDR1 SGHDT and CDR2 YYEEEE. The germline V and J ends were trimmed by 1 base and 2 bases, with 10 bases remaining between them. CDR3 sequence reads: CASSLTSATYEQYF. The CDR3 nucleotides read TGTGCCAGCAGCTTGACTTCCGCGACCTACGAGCAGTACTTC.

This clonotype has a handful of counts. The J gene is TRBJ1-2, the V gene TRBV29-1; D ambiguous. Trimming pared 1 base from V and 4 bases from J, leaving 13 bases between. In germline, CDR1 is SQVTM, CDR2 ANQGSEA. This CDR3 is 14 amino acids long. The CDR3 reads CSVEATALSYGYTF. The DNA of the CDR3 is TGCAGCGTTGAAGCCACAGCTCTTAGCTATGGCTACACCTTC. The whole variable domain, remainder taken from reference TRBV29-1 and TRBJ1-2, is SAVISQKPSRDICQRGTSLTIQCQVDSQVTMMFWYRQQPGQSLTLIATANQGSEATYESGFVIDKFPISRPNLTFSTLTVSNMSPEDSSIYLCSVEATALSYGYTFGSGTRLTVV.

The genes are TRBV2 and TRBJ2-7, with D possibly matching TRBD1 (5 bases). The CDR3 is made up of 15 amino acids. With 8 bases removed from V and 5 bases from J, the gap between germline ends came to 22 bases. Germline V gives CDR1 SNHLY, CDR2 FYNNEI. The CDR3 sequence: CASRDLGAGIHEQYF. The CDR3 DNA reads TGTGCCAGCCGAGACCTAGGGGCAGGGATCCACGAGCAGTACTTC.

This clonotype appeared many times. The chain joins TRBV27 to TRBJ2-7; D possibly corresponds to TRBD2 (5 bases). Germline V gene lookup returns CDR1 MNHEY and CDR2 SMNVEV (reference sequence). The CDR3 is made up of 13 amino acids. Trimming left V 5 bases short and J 4 bases short, with 12 bases between. The CDR3 reads CASSRGFGYEQYV. CDR3 nucleotide sequence: TGTGCCAGCAGTCGGGGATTCGGTTACGAGCAGTACGTC.

The chain has TRBV7-9 and TRBJ2-1, with D unclear. The V end was cut by 5 bases, the J end by 1 base, with 12 bases between. The V gene's germline CDR1 is SEHNR and CDR2 FQNEAQ (reference sequence). The CDR3 spans 15 residues. The CDR3 is CASSPRRESYNEQFF. The CDR3 DNA follows: TGTGCCAGCAGCCCCAGGCGTGAGTCCTACAATGAGCAGTTCTTC.

The rearrangement uses TRBV7-9 and TRBJ2-1, with 11 bases fitting TRBD2. This CDR3 is built from 17 residues. In germline, CDR1 is SEHNR, CDR2 FQNEAQ (reference sequence). The trim removed 7 bases at V and 4 bases at J, leaving 12 bases unmatched. The CDR3 protein is CASKPAGPSGRYNEQFF. The CDR3 DNA reads as TGTGCCAGCAAACCGGCAGGTCCTAGCGGGAGGTACAATGAGCAGTTCTTC. The complete variable domain, with remaining parts taken from reference TRBV7-9 and TRBJ2-1, reads DTGVSQNPRHKITKRGQNVTFRCDPISEHNRLYWYRQTLGQGPEFLTYFQNEAQLEKSRLLSDRFSAERPKGSFSTLEIQRTEQGDSAMYLCASKPAGPSGRYNEQFFGPGTRLTVL.

This clonotype was found a few times. The V call is TRBV4-1, the J call TRBJ1-6, with 8 bases matching TRBD1. CDR1 is MGHRA, CDR2 YSYEKL, per germline. The CDR3 runs to 18 residues. Losses at the gene ends were 0 bases for V and 8 bases for J; bases not matched to a gene: 12. CDR3 sequence (DNA): TGCGCCAGCAGCCAAGATCCGGACAGGGAGATTTATTATTCACCCCTCCACTTT. It specifies CASSQDPDREIYYSPLHF.

The genes are TRBV5-1 and TRBJ1-3; D is uncertain. CDR1 and CDR2 (germline): SGHRS, YFSETQ. The CDR3 length is 16 residues. The ends were cut back, 4 bases at V and 2 bases at J, with 16 bases in the middle. The CDR3 DNA sequence: TGCGCCAGCAGCCCGGACCGGGGAATAGCTGGAAACACCATATATTTT. Encoded protein: CASSPDRGIAGNTIYF. Full variable domain (missing parts from reference TRBV5-1 and TRBJ1-3): KAGVTQTPRYLIKTRGQQVTLSCSPISGHRSVSWYQQTPGQGLQFLFEYFSETQRNKGNFPGRFSGRQFSNSRSEMNVSTLELGDSALYLCASSPDRGIAGNTIYFGEGSWLTVV.

The chain combines TRBV27 with TRBJ2-1, with 13 bases lining up with TRBD2. The germline V gene has CDR1 MNHEY and CDR2 SMNVEV (reference sequence). This CDR3 region has 15 residues. J was trimmed by 8 bases and V by 5 bases; bases with no gene match: 6. The CDR3 DNA reads as TGTGCCAGCAGTAGGACTAGCGGGGGTTCTGATGAGCAGTTCTTC. It yields the protein CASSRTSGGSDEQFF.

This clonotype was detected a few times. The chain combines TRBV15 with TRBJ2-7; the match to TRBD1 covers 7 bases. Trimming took 4 bases from V and 7 from J; bases not matched to a gene: 7. The V gene's germline CDR1 is LNHNV and CDR2 YYDKDF (reference sequence). CDR3 size: 13 residues. CDR3 amino acids: CATSKGTAREQYF. The DNA of the CDR3 is TGTGCCACCAGCAAAGGGACAGCGCGTGAGCAGTACTTC.

This clonotype was seen a few times. The V gene is TRBV5-6, the J gene TRBJ2-5; 8 bases line up with TRBD2. Germline assignment: CDR1 SGHDT and CDR2 YYEEEE. The CDR3 has 15 residues. Losses at the gene ends were 5 bases for V and 2 bases for J; bases not matched to a gene: 8. The CDR3 loop is CASSPAGAGQETQYF. In nucleotides, the CDR3 is TGTGCCAGCAGTCCAGCGGGGGCGGGGCAAGAGACCCAGTACTTC.

The chain combines TRBV5-6 with TRBJ2-7; TRBD2 agrees at 13 bases. The CDR3 loop spans 15 amino acids. From germline, CDR1 is SGHDT and CDR2 YYEEEE. With V trimmed by 3 bases and J by 1 base, 1 base remained unmatched. The CDR3, as DNA: TGTGCCAGCAGCTGGGGACTAGCGGGATCCTACGAGCAGTACTTC. Its translation is CASSWGLAGSYEQYF. The whole variable domain, filled in from reference TRBV5-6 and TRBJ2-7, reads DAGVTQSPTHLIKTRGQQVTLRCSPKSGHDTVSWYQQALGQGPQFIFQYYEEEERQRGNFPDRFSGHQFPNYSSELNVNALLLGDSALYLCASSWGLAGSYEQYFGPGTRLTVT.

This clonotype was seen repeatedly, ten times or more. V is TRBV12-3 or TRBV12-4 and J is TRBJ1-5, with D uncertain. Between the trimmed V and J ends, which lost 3 bases and 2 bases, there was a span of 8 bases. CDR3 length: 14 residues. The CDR3 spells CASSLGGGNQPQHF. Here the CDR3 DNA reads TGTGCCAGCAGTTTGGGTGGGGGCAATCAGCCCCAGCATTTT.

V usage is TRBV4-1 and J usage is TRBJ2-7, with 7 bases that match TRBD1. V lost 0 bases, J lost 2 bases, and 10 bases stayed unmatched. This CDR3 spans 17 amino acids. CDR1 is MGHRA and CDR2 is YSYEKL in the germline V gene. The CDR3 nucleotides are TGCGCCAGCAGCCAAGATCGGGGTAGGCAGGGGGCCTACGAGCAGTACTTC. Translated, it gives CASSQDRGRQGAYEQYF.

This clonotype was detected a few times. The chain employs TRBV6-4 and TRBJ1-1; D gene uncertain. Germline CDR1 reads MRHNA; CDR2 reads SNTAGT. The CDR3 sequence is 16 residues long. V was pared by 2 bases and J by 0 bases, with 13 bases between. For the CDR3, the DNA is TGTGCCAGCAGTGACGAAATTGTGGAGGTGAACACTGAAGCTTTCTTT. It specifies CASSDEIVEVNTEAFF.

V is TRBV12-3 or TRBV12-4 and J is TRBJ1-4; D perhaps matches TRBD1 (5 bases). Trimming took off 5 bases at V and 4 bases at J, with 11 bases between the two ends. The CDR3 loop spans 14 amino acids. CDR3 DNA sequence: TGTGCCAGCAGTCTCGGGGCCCATAATGAAAAACTGTTTTTT. Its translation: CASSLGAHNEKLFF.

The chain has TRBV4-2 and TRBJ2-5; 7 bases map to TRBD2. Germline V gene lookup returns CDR1 LGHNA and CDR2 YNFKEQ. The CDR3 spans 13 residues. V shed 5 bases and J 4 bases; nucleotides not matched to a gene: 4. The CDR3 DNA reads TGTGCCAGCAGCTCGTCTAGCGGAGAGACCCAGTACTTC. This encodes CASSSSSGETQYF.